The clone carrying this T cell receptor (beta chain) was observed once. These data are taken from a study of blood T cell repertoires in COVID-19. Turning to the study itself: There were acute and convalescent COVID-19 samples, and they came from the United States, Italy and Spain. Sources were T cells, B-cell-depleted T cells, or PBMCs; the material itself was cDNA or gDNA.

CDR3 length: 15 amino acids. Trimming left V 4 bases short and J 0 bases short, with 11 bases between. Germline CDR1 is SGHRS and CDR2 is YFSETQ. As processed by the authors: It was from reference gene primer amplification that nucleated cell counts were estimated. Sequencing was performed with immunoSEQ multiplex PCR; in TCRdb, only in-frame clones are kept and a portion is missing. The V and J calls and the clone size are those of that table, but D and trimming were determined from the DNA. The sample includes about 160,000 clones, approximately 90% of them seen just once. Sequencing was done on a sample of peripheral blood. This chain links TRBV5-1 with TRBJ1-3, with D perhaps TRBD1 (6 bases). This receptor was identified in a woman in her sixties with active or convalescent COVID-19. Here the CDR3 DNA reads TGCGCCAGCAGCCCAGGGGTCAGCTCTGGAAACACCATATATTTT. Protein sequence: CASSPGVSSGNTIYF.